Listed below are T cell receptor beta chains from one sample, sequenced in a study of blood T cell repertoires in COVID-19. Generated by immunoSEQ multiplex PCR, the TCRdb table keeps only in-frame clones and is missing some. Among 70,000 to 95,000 clones listed, 70% to 90% were seen once. The material sequenced was peripheral blood. Receptors originate from a man older than 75 with active or convalescent COVID-19. The CDR3 runs from the conserved cysteine through the conserved F or W. The D gene is left open where the match is weak. Not all rows give a size; the values are once, few, many and, for expanded clones, a class.

>-|TRBD1|TRBJ1-1|TRBV19
TGTGCCAGCAGGGACAGATCGAACACTGAAGCTTTCTTT
CASRDRSNTEAFF
>-|-|TRBJ1-5|TRBV2
TGTGCCAGCAGTGACCACCCAGGGGTACCTAGCAATCAGCCCCAGCATTTT
CASSDHPGVPSNQPQHF
>-|TRBD1|TRBJ1-5|TRBV28
TGTGCCAGCAGTTTCCCGGGACAGGGGCTAAACCAGCCCCAGCATTTT
CASSFPGQGLNQPQHF
>-|TRBD2|TRBJ2-5|TRBV12-3/TRBV12-4
TGTGCCAGCAGTCGGGGAGGGCGGGAGACCCAGTACTTC
CASSRGGRETQYF
>-|TRBD1|TRBJ1-1|TRBV19
TGTGCCAGTGGCGTCCTGGGACAGGGAACTTCTGAAGCTTTCTTT
CASGVLGQGTSEAFF
>-|-|TRBJ1-6|TRBV11-2
TGTGCCAGCAGCCAAACAGGGCAAGATAATTCACCCCTCCACTTT
CASSQTGQDNSPLHF
>once|-|TRBJ1-2|TRBV5-1
TGCGCCAGCAGCTTGGCTCAAGCCACCTATGGCTACACCTTC
CASSLAQATYGYTF
>-|TRBD1|TRBJ1-4|TRBV9
TGTGCCAGCAGCCGCAGGGGGCAGGGAGAAAAACTGTTTTTT
CASSRRGQGEKLFF
>-|-|TRBJ2-3|TRBV6-2/TRBV6-3
TGTGCCAGCAGTCGACTAAACACGCAGTATTTT
CASSRLNTQYF
>once|-|TRBJ1-2|TRBV2
TGTGCCAGCCACAGGGCCAACTATGGCTACACCTTC
CASHRANYGYTF
>-|-|TRBJ2-3|TRBV5-1
TGCGCCAGCAGCCCAGCCCGGGACACAACCCGGTCGGATACGCAGTATTTT
CASSPARDTTRSDTQYF
>-|-|TRBJ2-5|TRBV2
TGTGCCAGCAGTGAACAGAGCGTGGGAGAGACCCAGTACTTC
CASSEQSVGETQYF
>-|TRBD2|TRBJ2-1|TRBV7-3
TGTGCCAGCAGCTTAAGCGGGAGTGGTTATGAGCAGTTCTTC
CASSLSGSGYEQFF
>-|-|TRBJ2-3|TRBV10-1
TGCGCCAGCAGAAAAGGGACATCAGCAGATACGCAGTATTTT
CASRKGTSADTQYF
>-|-|TRBJ2-1|TRBV29-1
TGCAGCGTTGAGGGAACAGGGTATGAGCAGTTCTTC
CSVEGTGYEQFF
>-|TRBD2|TRBJ2-1|TRBV5-1
TGCGCCAGCAGCTTGGGCCTAGCGGGGGCTTTCGCTGAGCAGTTCTTC
CASSLGLAGAFAEQFF
>-|-|TRBJ2-5|TRBV11-2
TGTGCCAGCAGCTCTAGAGGTCCGGGACTCTCGGGGCAGGAGACCCAGTACTTC
CASSSRGPGLSGQETQYF
>once|-|TRBJ2-2|TRBV24-1
TGTGCCACCAGTGAAAACAGGGTCGGGGAGCTGTTTTTT
CATSENRVGELFF
>-|TRBD1|TRBJ1-1|TRBV5-1
TGCGCCAGCAGCTTGTTTGGGACAGAGAACACTGAAGCTTTCTTT
CASSLFGTENTEAFF
>-|TRBD1|TRBJ1-5|TRBV6-5
TGTGCCAGCAGTTACTTCTCGGGACAGGGCAATCAGCCCCAGCATTTT
CASSYFSGQGNQPQHF
>-|-|TRBJ2-3|TRBV5-1
TGCGCCAGCAGCATGGGACTTAGCCCAGATACGCAGTATTTT
CASSMGLSPDTQYF
>-|-|TRBJ1-1|TRBV14
TGTGCCAGCAGCTTAGACAGACTGAACACTGAAGCTTTCTTT
CASSLDRLNTEAFF
>-|-|TRBJ2-1|TRBV11-3
TGTGCCAGCAGCTTAGCTCAGGGGTGGGATGAGCAGTTCTTC
CASSLAQGWDEQFF
>-|-|TRBJ1-5|TRBV19
TGTGCCAGTAGTCATTCTAATCGGGAGAATCAGCCCCAGCATTTT
CASSHSNRENQPQHF
>-|TRBD2|TRBJ2-3|TRBV18
TGTGCCAGCTCACCACTAGCGGGGGGATCAGATACGCAGTATTTT
CASSPLAGGSDTQYF
>-|-|TRBJ2-2|TRBV4-1
TGCGCCAGCAGCCAAGTGAGAGGATCTCGCACCGGGGAGCTGTTTTTT
CASSQVRGSRTGELFF
>-|TRBD2|TRBJ2-3|TRBV2
TGTGCCAGCATTCGGGGGGGGAGCACAGATACGCAGTATTTT
CASIRGGSTDTQYF
>-|-|TRBJ1-1|TRBV5-1
TGCGCCAGCAGCTTGGGAAGAGGGAGAAGAAACACTGAAGCTTTCTTT
CASSLGRGRRNTEAFF
>-|-|TRBJ1-2|TRBV5-1
TGCGCCAGCAGCTTGGGGTTCCAGGGTTTTGGCTACACCTTC
CASSLGFQGFGYTF
>-|-|TRBJ1-5|TRBV6-5
TGTGCCAGCAGTTTCAACATTTTCTCCCCCAATCAGCCCCAGCATTTT
CASSFNIFSPNQPQHF
>-|TRBD1|TRBJ1-6|TRBV5-1
TGCGCCAGCAGCTGGGGGGACAGGGATAATTCACCCCTCCACTTT
CASSWGDRDNSPLHF
>-|TRBD1|TRBJ1-2|TRBV5-4
TGTGCCAGCAGCCACGGACGGGACAGGGGCAACTATGGCTACACCTTC
CASSHGRDRGNYGYTF
>once|-|TRBJ1-2|TRBV11-2
TGTGCCAGCAGCTACACCACCGAGGATGGCTACACCTTC
CASSYTTEDGYTF
>-|TRBD2|TRBJ2-2|TRBV7-9
TGTGCCAGCAGCTCACCTAGCGGGGGGGGCGTCGGGGAGCTGTTTTTT
CASSSPSGGGVGELFF
>-|-|TRBJ2-3|TRBV9
TGTGCCAGCAGCGTAAGGGGGACCACAGATACGCAGTATTTT
CASSVRGTTDTQYF
>-|-|TRBJ1-5|TRBV6-5
TGTGCCAGCAGTCGGGGGGAGACACACAATCAGCCCCAGCATTTT
CASSRGETHNQPQHF
>-|TRBD2|TRBJ2-5|TRBV5-1
TGCGCCAGTTCGGGCGGGAGAGATCTGGAGACCCAGTACTTC
CASSGGRDLETQYF
>-|TRBD2|TRBJ2-2|TRBV11-2
TGTGCCAGCAGCTTAGGGCCAGCGGGAGTATGGACCGGGGAGCTGTTTTTT
CASSLGPAGVWTGELFF
>-|TRBD2|TRBJ2-5|TRBV18
TGTGCCAGCTTAGCCGGGGGGGCGCCCGGAGAGACCCAGTACTTC
CASLAGGAPGETQYF
>-|TRBD1|TRBJ2-5|TRBV11-2
TGTGCCAGCAGCTACGCAGGGGGCCAAGAGACCCAGTACTTC
CASSYAGGQETQYF
>-|-|TRBJ1-3|TRBV5-1
TGCGCCAGCAGCATAGGGGCTTACACCGGAAACACCATATATTTT
CASSIGAYTGNTIYF
>few|-|TRBJ2-2|TRBV24-1
TGTGCCACCACTGCGCGGGGAACCGGGGAGCTGTTTTTT
CATTARGTGELFF
>-|-|TRBJ1-3|TRBV5-1
TGCGCCAGCAGGGAGGGAAGAGTTGGAAACACCATATATTTT
CASREGRVGNTIYF
>once|-|TRBJ1-3|TRBV11-3
TGTGCCAGCAGCCGCCGGGACACTAACACCATATATTTT
CASSRRDTNTIYF
>-|-|TRBJ2-4|TRBV24-1
TGTGCCACCAGTGACCCCCGGGTAGCCAAAAACATTCAGTACTTC
CATSDPRVAKNIQYF
>-|TRBD1|TRBJ2-6|TRBV5-1
TGCGCCAGCAGCTCTGACAGGGGAGGTGGTGGGGCCAACGTCCTGACTTTC
CASSSDRGGGGANVLTF
>-|-|TRBJ2-1|TRBV9
TGTGCCAGCAGCGTAGGCCCTAGCTCCTACAATGAGCAGTTCTTC
CASSVGPSSYNEQFF
>-|TRBD1|TRBJ2-3|TRBV29-1
TGCAGCGTTGAAGAGGGGACAGGGAAAGCGCAGTATTTT
CSVEEGTGKAQYF